The T cell receptor beta chain under discussion was sequenced for a study of cytomegalovirus exposure and HLA in healthy donors. Whole-study findings and limits: Reportedly, cytomegalovirus status was diagnosed with high sensitivity and specificity. Some public TCRs appeared in many individuals, while most sequences were rare. The tendency of first-cohort TCR clusters to co-occur in the roughly 130 validation repertoires emerged from a later analysis.

This clone was seen once. Antigen unknown. V was clipped by 1 base and J by 11 bases, with 14 bases between them. The CDR3 spans 13 residues. Germline CDR1 is SEHNR and CDR2 is FQNEAQ (reference sequence). Assay used: immunoSEQ multiplex PCR; TCRdb lists only in-frame clones, some missing. The profile shows about 130,000 clones, 95% to 97% of them singletons. This clonotype originated in a man aged 18 to 29 in good health and CMV-seronegative. The sample was PBMCs. The chain is built from TRBV7-9 and TRBJ1-1; D remains unclear. CDR3 in amino acids: CASSLGAGSSAFF. The CDR3 region has the DNA TGTGCCAGCAGCTTAGGGGCAGGTTCATCGGCTTTCTTT.